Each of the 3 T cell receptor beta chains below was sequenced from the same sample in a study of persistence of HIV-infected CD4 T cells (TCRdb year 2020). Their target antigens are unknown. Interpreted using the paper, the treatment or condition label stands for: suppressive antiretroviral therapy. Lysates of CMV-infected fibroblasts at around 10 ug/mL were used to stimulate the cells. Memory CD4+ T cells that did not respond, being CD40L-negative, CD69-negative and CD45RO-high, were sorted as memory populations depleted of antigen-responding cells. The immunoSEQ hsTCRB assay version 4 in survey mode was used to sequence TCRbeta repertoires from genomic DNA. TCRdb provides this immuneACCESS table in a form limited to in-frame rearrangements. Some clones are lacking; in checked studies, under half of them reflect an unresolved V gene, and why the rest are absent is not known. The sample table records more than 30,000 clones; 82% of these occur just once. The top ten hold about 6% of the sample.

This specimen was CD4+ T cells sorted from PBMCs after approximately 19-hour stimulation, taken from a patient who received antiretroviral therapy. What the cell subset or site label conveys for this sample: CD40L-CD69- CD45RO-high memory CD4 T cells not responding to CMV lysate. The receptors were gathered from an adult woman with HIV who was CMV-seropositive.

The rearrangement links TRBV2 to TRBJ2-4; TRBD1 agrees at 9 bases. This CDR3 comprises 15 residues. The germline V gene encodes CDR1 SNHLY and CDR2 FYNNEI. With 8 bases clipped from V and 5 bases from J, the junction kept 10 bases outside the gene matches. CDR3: CASDPGQGWENIQYF. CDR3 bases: TGTGCCAGCGACCCGGGACAGGGTTGGGAAAACATTCAGTACTTC.

The CDR3 DNA sequence: TGTGCCAGCAGCTTAGGAGGTTCGGGAATGAACACTGAAGCTTTCTTT. Translated: CASSLGGSGMNTEAFF. The rearrangement links TRBV7-2 to TRBJ1-1; no clear D. Germline V CDR1 and CDR2: SGHTA, FQGNSA. Trimming left V 1 base short and J 0 bases short, with 12 bases between. The CDR3 runs 16 residues.

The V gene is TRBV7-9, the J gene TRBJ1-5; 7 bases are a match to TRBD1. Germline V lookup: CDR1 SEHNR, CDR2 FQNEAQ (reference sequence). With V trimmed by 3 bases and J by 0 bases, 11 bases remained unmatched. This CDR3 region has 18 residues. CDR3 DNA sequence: TGTGCCAGCAGCTTCCAGCCCCGGGGACAGTATAGCAATCAGCCCCAGCATTTT. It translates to CASSFQPRGQYSNQPQHF.